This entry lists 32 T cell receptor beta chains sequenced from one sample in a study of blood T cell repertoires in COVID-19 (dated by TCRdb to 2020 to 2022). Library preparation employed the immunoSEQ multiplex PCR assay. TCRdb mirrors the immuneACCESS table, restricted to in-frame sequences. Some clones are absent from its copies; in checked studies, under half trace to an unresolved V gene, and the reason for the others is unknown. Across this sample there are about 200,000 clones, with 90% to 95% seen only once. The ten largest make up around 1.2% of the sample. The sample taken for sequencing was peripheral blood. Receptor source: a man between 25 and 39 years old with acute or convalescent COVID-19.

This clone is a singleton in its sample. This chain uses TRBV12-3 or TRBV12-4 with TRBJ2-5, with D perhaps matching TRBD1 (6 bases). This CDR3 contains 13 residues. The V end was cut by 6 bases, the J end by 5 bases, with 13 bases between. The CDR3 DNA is TGTGCCAGCAGCTACAGGGAGTCGGAGACCCAGTACTTC. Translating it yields CASSYRESETQYF.

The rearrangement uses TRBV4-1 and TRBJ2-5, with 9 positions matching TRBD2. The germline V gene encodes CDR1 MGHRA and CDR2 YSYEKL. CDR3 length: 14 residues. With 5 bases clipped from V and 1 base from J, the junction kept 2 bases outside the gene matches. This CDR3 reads CASSKREAQETQYF. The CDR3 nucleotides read TGCGCCAGCAGCAAGCGGGAGGCCCAAGAGACCCAGTACTTC.

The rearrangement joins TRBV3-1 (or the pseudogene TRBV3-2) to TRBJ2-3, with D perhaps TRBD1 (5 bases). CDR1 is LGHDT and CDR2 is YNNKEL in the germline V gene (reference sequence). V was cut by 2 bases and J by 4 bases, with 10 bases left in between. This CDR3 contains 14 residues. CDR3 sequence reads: CASSQMQGSDTQYF. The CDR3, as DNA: TGTGCCAGCAGCCAAATGCAGGGTTCAGATACGCAGTATTTT.

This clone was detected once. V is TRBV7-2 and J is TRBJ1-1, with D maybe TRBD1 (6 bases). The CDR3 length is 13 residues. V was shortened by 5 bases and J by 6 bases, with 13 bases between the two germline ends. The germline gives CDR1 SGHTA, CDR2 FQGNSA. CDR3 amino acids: CASSRGGDSEAFF. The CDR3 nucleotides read TGTGCCAGCAGCAGGGGGGGGGACTCTGAAGCTTTCTTT.

The CDR3 here is CASSPRSGDYEQYF. CDR3 in DNA: TGTGCCAGCAGCCCCCGCTCAGGGGACTACGAGCAGTACTTC. V usage is TRBV5-4 and J usage is TRBJ2-7; D possibly corresponds to TRBD1 (6 bases). Germline CDR1 is SGHNT and CDR2 is YYREEE (reference sequence). Trimming removed 4 bases at V and 3 bases at J, with 14 bases between. The CDR3 is 14 amino acids.

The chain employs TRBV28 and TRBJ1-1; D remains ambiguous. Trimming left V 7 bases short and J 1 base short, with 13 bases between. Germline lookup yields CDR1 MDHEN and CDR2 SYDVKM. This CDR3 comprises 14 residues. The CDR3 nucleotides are TGTGCCAGCATTCCCGCGCGCCAGAACACTGAAGCTTTCTTT. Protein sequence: CASIPARQNTEAFF.

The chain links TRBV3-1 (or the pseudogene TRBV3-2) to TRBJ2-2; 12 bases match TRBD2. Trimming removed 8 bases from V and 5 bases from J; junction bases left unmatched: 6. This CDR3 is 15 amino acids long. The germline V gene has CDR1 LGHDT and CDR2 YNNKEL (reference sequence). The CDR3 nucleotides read TGTGCCAGCCAGACAGGACTAGCGGGAACCGGGGAGCTGTTTTTT. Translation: CASQTGLAGTGELFF.

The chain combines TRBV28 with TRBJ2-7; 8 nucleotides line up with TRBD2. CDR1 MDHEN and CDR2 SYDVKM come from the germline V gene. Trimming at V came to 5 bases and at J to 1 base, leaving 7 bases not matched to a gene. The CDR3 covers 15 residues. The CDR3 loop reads CASSPAGGWSYEQYF. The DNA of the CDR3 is TGTGCCAGCAGTCCCGCGGGGGGCTGGTCCTACGAGCAGTACTTC. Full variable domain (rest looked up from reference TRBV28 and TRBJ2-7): DVKVTQSSRYLVKRTGEKVFLECVQDMDHENMFWYRQDPGLGLRLIYFSYDVKMKEKGDIPEGYSVSREKKERFSLILESASTNQTSMYLCASSPAGGWSYEQYFGPGTRLTVT.

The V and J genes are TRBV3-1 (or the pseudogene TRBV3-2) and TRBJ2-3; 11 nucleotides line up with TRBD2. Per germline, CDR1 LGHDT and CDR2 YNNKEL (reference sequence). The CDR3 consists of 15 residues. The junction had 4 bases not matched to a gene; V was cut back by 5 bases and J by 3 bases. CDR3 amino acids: CASSFTSGGTDTQYF. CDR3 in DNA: TGTGCCAGCAGCTTTACTAGCGGGGGTACAGATACGCAGTATTTT.

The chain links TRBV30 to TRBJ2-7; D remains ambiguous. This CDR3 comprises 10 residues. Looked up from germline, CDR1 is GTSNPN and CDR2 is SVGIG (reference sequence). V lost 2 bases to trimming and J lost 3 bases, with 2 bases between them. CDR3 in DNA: TGTGCCTGGAGTCGCTACGAGCAGTACTTC. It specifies CAWSRYEQYF.

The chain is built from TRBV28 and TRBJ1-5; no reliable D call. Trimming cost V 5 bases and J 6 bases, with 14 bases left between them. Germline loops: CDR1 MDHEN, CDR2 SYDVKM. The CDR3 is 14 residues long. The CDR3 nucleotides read TGTGCCAGCAGTCCCCTTGGGGAGAGTCAGCCCCAGCATTTT. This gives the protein CASSPLGESQPQHF.

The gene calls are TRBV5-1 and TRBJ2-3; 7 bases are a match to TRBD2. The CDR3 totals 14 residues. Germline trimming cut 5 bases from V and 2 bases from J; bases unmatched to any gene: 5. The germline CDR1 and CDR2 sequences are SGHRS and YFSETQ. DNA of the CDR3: TGCGCCAGCAGTGGGACTACCTACACAGATACGCAGTATTTT. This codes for CASSGTTYTDTQYF.

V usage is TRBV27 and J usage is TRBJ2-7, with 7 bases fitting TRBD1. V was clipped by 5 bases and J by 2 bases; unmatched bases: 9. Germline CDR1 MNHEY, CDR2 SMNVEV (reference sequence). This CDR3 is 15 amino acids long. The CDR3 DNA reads TGTGCCAGCAGTAAAAGCGCGACAGGGCCCTACGAGCAGTACTTC. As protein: CASSKSATGPYEQYF.

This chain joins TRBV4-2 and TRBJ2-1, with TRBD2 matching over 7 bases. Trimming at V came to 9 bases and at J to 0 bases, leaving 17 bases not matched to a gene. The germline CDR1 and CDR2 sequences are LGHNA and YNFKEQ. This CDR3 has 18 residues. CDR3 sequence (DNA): TGTGCCAGGCCGTTGGGAGCCGACGGGGGGAGCTCCTACAATGAGCAGTTCTTC. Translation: CARPLGADGGSSYNEQFF.

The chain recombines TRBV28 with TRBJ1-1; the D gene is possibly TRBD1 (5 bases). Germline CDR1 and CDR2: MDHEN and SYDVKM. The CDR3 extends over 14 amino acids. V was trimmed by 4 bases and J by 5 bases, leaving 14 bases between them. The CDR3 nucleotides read TGTGCCAGCAGTTCAAGGGGCCGATTGACTGAAGCTTTCTTT. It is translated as CASSSRGRLTEAFF.

CDR3 region: CASSPGSSGANVLTF. For the CDR3, the DNA is TGCGCCAGCAGCCCCGGGAGCTCTGGGGCCAACGTCCTGACTTTC. This chain joins TRBV5-1 and TRBJ2-6; weak D call: TRBD2 (6 bases). The CDR3 runs to 15 residues. Germline V CDR1 and CDR2: SGHRS, YFSETQ. V lost 4 bases and J 0 bases, leaving 8 bases between the germline ends.

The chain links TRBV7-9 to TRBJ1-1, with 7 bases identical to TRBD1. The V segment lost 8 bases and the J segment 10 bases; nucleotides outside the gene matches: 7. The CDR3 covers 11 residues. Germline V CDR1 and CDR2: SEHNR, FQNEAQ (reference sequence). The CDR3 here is CASQRQGIAFF. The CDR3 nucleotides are TGTGCCAGCCAGAGACAGGGTATAGCTTTCTTT.

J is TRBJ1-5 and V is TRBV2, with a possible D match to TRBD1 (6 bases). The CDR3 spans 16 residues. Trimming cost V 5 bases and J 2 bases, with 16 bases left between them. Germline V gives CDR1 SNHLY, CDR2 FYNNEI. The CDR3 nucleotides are TGTGCCAGCAGTCCACGTACGGGGGGCCGCAATCAGCCCCAGCATTTT. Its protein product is CASSPRTGGRNQPQHF. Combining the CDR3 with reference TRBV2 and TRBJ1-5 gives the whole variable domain EPEVTQTPSHQVTQMGQEVILRCVPISNHLYFYWYRQILGQKVEFLVSFYNNEISEKSEIFDDQFSVERPDGSNFTLKIRSTKLEDSAMYFCASSPRTGGRNQPQHFGDGTRLSIL.

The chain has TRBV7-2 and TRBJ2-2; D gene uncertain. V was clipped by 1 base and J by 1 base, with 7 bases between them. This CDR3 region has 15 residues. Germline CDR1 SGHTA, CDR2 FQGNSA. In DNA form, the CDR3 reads TGTGCCAGCAGCTTAGTGTCAGGGAACACCGGGGAGCTGTTTTTT. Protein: CASSLVSGNTGELFF.

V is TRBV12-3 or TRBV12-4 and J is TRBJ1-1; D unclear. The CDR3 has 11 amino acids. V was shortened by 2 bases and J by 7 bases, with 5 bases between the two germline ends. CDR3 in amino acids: CASSLNGEAFF. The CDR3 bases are TGTGCCAGCAGTTTAAACGGTGAAGCTTTCTTT.

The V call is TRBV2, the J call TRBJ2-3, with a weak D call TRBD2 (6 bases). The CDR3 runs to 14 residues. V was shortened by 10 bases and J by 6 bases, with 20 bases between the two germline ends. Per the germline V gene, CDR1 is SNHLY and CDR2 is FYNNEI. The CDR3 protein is CATTLGVGGDTQYF. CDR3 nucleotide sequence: TGTGCCACTACGTTGGGGGTCGGAGGGGATACGCAGTATTTT.

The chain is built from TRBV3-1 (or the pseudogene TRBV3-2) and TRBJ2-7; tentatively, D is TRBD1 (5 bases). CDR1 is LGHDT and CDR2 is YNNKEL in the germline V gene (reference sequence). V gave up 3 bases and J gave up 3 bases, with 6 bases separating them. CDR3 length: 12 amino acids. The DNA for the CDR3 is TGTGCCAGCAGCCACAGGGACTACGAGCAGTACTTC. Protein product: CASSHRDYEQYF.

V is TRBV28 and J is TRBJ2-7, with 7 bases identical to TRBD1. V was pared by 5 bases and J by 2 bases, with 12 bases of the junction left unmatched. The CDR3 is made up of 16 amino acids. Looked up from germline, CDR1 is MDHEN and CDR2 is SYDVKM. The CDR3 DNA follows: TGTGCCAGCAGTGGGGAGACAGGGCCATTCCCCTACGAGCAGTACTTC. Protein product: CASSGETGPFPYEQYF.

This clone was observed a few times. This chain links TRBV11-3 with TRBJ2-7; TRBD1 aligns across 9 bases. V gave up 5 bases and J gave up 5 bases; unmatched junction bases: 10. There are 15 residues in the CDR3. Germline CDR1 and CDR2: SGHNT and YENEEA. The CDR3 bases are TGTGCCAGCAGCCGGGCACCGGGACAGGGCAACGAGCAGTACTTC. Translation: CASSRAPGQGNEQYF.

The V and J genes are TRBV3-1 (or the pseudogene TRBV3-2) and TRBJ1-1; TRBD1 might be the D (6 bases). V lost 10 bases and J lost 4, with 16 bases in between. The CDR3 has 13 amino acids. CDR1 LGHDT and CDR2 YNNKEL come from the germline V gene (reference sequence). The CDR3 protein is CATRTDRSTEAFF. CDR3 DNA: TGTGCCACCCGAACCGACAGGTCCACTGAAGCTTTCTTT.

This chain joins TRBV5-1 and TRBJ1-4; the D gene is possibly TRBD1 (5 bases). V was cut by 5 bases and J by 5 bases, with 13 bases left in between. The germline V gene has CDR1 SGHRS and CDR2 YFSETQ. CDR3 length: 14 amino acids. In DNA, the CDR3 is TGCGCCAGCAGTCTCGGGACTCAAAATGAAAAACTGTTTTTT. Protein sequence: CASSLGTQNEKLFF.

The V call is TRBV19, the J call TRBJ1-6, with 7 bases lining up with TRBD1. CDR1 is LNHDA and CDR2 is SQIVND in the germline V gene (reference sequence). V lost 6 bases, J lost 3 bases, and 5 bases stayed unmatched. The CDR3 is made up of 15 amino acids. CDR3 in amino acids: CASSWDSDYNSPLHF. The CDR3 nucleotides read TGTGCCAGTAGCTGGGACAGCGACTATAATTCACCCCTCCACTTT.

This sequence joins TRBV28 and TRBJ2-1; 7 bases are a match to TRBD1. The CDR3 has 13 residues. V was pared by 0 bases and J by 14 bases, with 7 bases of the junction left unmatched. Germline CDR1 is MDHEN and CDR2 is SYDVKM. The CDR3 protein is CASSLWTGTGEFF. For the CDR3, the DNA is TGTGCCAGCAGTTTATGGACAGGGACGGGTGAGTTCTTC.

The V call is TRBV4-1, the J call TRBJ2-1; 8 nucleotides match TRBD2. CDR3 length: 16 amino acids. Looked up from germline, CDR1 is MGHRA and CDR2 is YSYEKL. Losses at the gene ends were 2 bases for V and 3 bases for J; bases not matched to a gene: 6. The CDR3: CASSQPGRAHYNEQFF. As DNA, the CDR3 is TGCGCCAGCAGCCAACCCGGGAGGGCCCACTACAATGAGCAGTTCTTC.

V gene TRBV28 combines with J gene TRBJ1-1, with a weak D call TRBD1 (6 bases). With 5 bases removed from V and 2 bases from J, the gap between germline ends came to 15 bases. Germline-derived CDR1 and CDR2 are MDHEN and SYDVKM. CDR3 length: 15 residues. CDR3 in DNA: TGTGCCAGCAGTAACCCCTACAGGGCCAACACTGAAGCTTTCTTT. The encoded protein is CASSNPYRANTEAFF.

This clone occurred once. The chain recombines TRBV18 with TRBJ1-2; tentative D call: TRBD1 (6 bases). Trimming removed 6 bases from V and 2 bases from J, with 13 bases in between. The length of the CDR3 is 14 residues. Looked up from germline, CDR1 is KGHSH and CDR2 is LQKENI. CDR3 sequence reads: CASSLGAPNYGYTF. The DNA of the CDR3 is TGTGCCAGCTCGCTGGGGGCACCGAACTATGGCTACACCTTC.

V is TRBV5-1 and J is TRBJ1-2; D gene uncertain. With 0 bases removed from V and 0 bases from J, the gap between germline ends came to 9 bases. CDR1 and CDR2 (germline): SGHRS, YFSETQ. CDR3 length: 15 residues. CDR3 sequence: CASSLVSVSNYGYTF. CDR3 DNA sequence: TGCGCCAGCAGCTTGGTGTCAGTATCTAACTATGGCTACACCTTC.